This T cell receptor (beta chain) was obtained from a study of CD8 T cells in Susac syndrome (dated by TCRdb to the late 2010s). Concerning the study at large: The study used repertoire sequencing to test whether antigen drove CD8+ T cell activation and differentiation in Susac syndrome. CD8+ T cell repertoire clonality was compared between some 13 healthy donors, around 14 Susac syndrome patients and roughly 15 multiple sclerosis patients.

What the work shows at the level of the full study, not this receptor alone: The TCR sequencing and HLA analysis was acknowledged to have included a relatively small number of individuals.

A note on this clonotype: No cognate antigen has been identified for it. Base qualities are not recorded, but no much larger clone differs from it by a single base.

High-throughput TCR beta sequencing profiled peripheral blood CD8+ and CD4+ T cells from healthy donors, Susac syndrome patients and multiple sclerosis patients. The multiple sclerosis controls were treatment-naive patients who had stable or active relapsing-remitting disease and met the revised McDonald criteria. CD8+ TEMRA cells were enriched by FACS, while bulk CD8+ and CD4+ T cells were purified by magnetic negative isolation. Blood was collected in EDTA tubes and processed within 24 hours, with PBMCs isolated through density gradient centrifugation. PBMCs intended for TCR sequencing were cryopreserved in liquid nitrogen and were subsequently thawed in a 37 degrees C water bath. The sorted or isolated CD4+, CD8+ and CD8+ TEMRA cells reached a purity of at least 90%. RNA was extracted using the RNeasy kit, and roughly 0.5 to 1 ug of the RNA was reverse transcribed with random hexamers. TCR beta CDR3 regions were amplified with the immunoSEQ multiplex PCR assay covering 54 Vbeta and 13 Jbeta segments. Bias from PCR amplification was corrected by using a synthetic template baseline for primer optimization and for computational correction. As for the authors' bioinformatics: Reads were assigned to V, D and J genes according to IMGT and analyzed in immunoSEQ Analyzer, with only productive sequences retained. Clonality was computed as one minus Shannon entropy normalized by log2 of the number of productive unique sequences. For each patient and control, public and private clones were evaluated within the 100 most prevalent clones. Clones were defined as Susac-specific when absent from the healthy and MS cohorts, from about 1,100 published viral clones and from other ImmuneACCESS disease sequences. The public reads were run again by TCRdb, first through fastp at Q25 and then through MiXCR, and only productive beta chains were kept. When rows share a CDR3 protein, they turn into one entry using the most common DNA and genes. TCRdb's processing, not the authors', yielded these V and J calls. The sample records 400,000 or so distinct CDR3 sequences, 85% to 90% of which are singletons. Under 0.15% of the sample is held by the ten biggest clonotypes.

Spanning cysteine to phenylalanine, the CDR3 consists of 14 amino acids. Only the CDR3 part of the read is kept: 42 bases, read in frame from the first base. CDR1 and CDR2 are read off the germline V gene (reference sequence) as MNHEY and SMNVEV. V is shortened by 5 bases, J by 2 bases, and the region joining them spans 12 bases. This clonotype was obtained from a human donor with multiple sclerosis. Sequenced input: CD8+ T cells from PBMCs. The chain employs TRBV27 and TRBJ1-2; TRBD1 is possibly the D segment (6 matching bases). The encoded CDR3 is CASSPRQVNYGYTF. The DNA sequence reads TGTGCCAGCAGTCCCCGACAGGTGAACTATGGCTACACCTTC.